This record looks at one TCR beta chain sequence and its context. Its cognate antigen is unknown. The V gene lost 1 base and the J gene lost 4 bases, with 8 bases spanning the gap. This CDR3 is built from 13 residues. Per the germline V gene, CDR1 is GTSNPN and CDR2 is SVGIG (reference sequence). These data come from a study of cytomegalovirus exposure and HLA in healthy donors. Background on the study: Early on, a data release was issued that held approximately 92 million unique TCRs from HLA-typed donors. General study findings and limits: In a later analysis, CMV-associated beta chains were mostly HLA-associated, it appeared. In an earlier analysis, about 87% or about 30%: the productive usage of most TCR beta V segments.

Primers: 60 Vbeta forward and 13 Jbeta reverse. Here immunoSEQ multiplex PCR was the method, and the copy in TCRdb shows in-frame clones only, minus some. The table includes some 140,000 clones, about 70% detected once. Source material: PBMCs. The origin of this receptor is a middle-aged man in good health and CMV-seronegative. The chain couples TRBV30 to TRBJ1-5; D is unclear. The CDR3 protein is CAWSEGGNQPQHF. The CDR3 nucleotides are TGTGCCTGGAGTGAAGGAGGGAATCAGCCCCAGCATTTT.